These 2 T cell receptor beta chains came from one sample sequenced in a study of T-cell reconstitution after alpha-beta-depleted transplantation in children. Preparation of the TCRbeta library was carried out with unique molecular identifiers. MiXCR, applied by TCRdb to the PCR reads, yields one record per CDR3 protein. In the table there are approximately 980,000 distinct CDR3 sequences, about 30% of which are singletons. The material was PBMCs, mostly from graft donor cells, obtained 360 days after TCRalphabeta/CD19-depleted stem cell transplant. The receptors come from a boy under two years old who had a stem cell transplant for SCID, so the T cells may come from the graft donor.

This clonotype was seen a handful of times. The chain has TRBV27 and TRBJ1-2; 7 nucleotides agree with TRBD1. The CDR3 has 15 residues. V dropped 5 bases and J dropped 4; count of bases not matched to a gene: 10. The germline CDR1 and CDR2 sequences are MNHEY and SMNVEV (reference sequence). The CDR3: CASSTYSKGAYGYTF. For the CDR3, the DNA is TGTGCCAGCAGTACCTACTCGAAGGGGGCCTATGGCTACACCTTC.

This clonotype has more than one count but fewer than ten. The chain carries TRBV12-3 or TRBV12-4 and TRBJ1-4; D is perhaps TRBD1 (5 bases). Trimming removed 5 bases from V and 7 bases from J, with 17 bases in between. There are 15 residues in the CDR3. The CDR3 sequence: CASSPRGGVGEKLFF. In nucleotides, the CDR3 is TGTGCCAGCAGTCCCCGGGGGGGAGTAGGTGAAAAACTGTTTTTT.